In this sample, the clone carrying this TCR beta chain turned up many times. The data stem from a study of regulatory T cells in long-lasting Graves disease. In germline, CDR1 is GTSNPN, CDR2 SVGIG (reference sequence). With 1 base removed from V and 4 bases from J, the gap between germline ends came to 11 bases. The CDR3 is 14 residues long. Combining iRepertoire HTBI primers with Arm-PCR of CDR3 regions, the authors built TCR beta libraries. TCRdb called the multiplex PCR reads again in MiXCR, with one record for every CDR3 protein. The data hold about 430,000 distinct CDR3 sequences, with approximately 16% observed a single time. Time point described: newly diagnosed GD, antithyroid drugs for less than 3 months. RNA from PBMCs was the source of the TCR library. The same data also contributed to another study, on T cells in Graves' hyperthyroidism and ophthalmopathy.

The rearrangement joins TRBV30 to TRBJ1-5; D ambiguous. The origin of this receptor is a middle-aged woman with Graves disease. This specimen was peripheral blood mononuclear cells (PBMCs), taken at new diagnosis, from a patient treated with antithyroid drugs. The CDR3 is CAWSGTELNQPQHF. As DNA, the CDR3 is TGTGCCTGGAGTGGGACCGAGCTTAATCAGCCCCAGCATTTT.